Each of the 20 T cell receptor beta chains below was sequenced from the same sample in a study of blood T cell repertoires in COVID-19. Data came from immunoSEQ multiplex PCR; TCRdb stores just in-frame clones and leaves some out. The sample carries 300,000 to 350,000 clones, approximately 91% recorded once. The sequencing sample was made of peripheral blood. The receptors come from a woman in her seventies with COVID-19, enrolled during active disease.

This clone was counted a few times. V is TRBV2 and J is TRBJ2-3; the match to TRBD2 covers 11 bases. The CDR3 runs to 15 residues. Germline trimming cut 5 bases from V and 0 bases from J; bases unmatched to any gene: 1. Germline V lookup: CDR1 SNHLY, CDR2 FYNNEI. The CDR3 DNA reads as TGTGCCAGCAGTTTAGCGGGGGGGAGCACAGATACGCAGTATTTT. Its protein is CASSLAGGSTDTQYF. The variable domain in full, completed from reference TRBV2 and TRBJ2-3, reads EPEVTQTPSHQVTQMGQEVILRCVPISNHLYFYWYRQILGQKVEFLVSFYNNEISEKSEIFDDQFSVERPDGSNFTLKIRSTKLEDSAMYFCASSLAGGSTDTQYFGPGTRLTVL.

This sequence joins TRBV5-1 and TRBJ2-1; 7 nucleotides line up with TRBD1. V was pared by 2 bases and J by 5 bases, with 4 bases of the junction left unmatched. The CDR3 is 14 amino acids. The V gene's germline CDR1 is SGHRS and CDR2 YFSETQ. This CDR3 is CASSLTGDHNEQFF. Here the CDR3 DNA reads TGCGCCAGCAGCTTAACAGGGGATCACAATGAGCAGTTCTTC. The variable domain in full, completed from reference TRBV5-1 and TRBJ2-1, reads KAGVTQTPRYLIKTRGQQVTLSCSPISGHRSVSWYQQTPGQGLQFLFEYFSETQRNKGNFPGRFSGRQFSNSRSEMNVSTLELGDSALYLCASSLTGDHNEQFFGPGTRLTVL.

This clone has only one observation. This chain connects TRBV11-2 to TRBJ2-1, with a possible D match to TRBD1 (6 bases). In germline, CDR1 is SGHAT, CDR2 FQNNGV. V was clipped by 3 bases and J by 1 base, with 7 bases between them. CDR3 length equals 14 residues. The CDR3 sequence is CASSFRGSYNEQFF. The CDR3 nucleotides are TGTGCCAGCAGCTTCAGGGGATCCTACAATGAGCAGTTCTTC.

The rearrangement uses TRBV5-4 and TRBJ2-3, with TRBD2 identical over 9 bases. The CDR3 extends over 15 amino acids. V lost 2 bases and J lost 6; bases outside the gene matches: 7. In germline, CDR1 is SGHNT, CDR2 YYREEE (reference sequence). The DNA of the CDR3 is TGTGCCAGCAGCTTACCGGGACTAGCATCCGATACGCAGTATTTT. This translates into CASSLPGLASDTQYF.

Of note for this clone: Distinct nucleotide sequences in the sample also encode this CDR3. The rearrangement links TRBV18 to TRBJ1-2, with D unresolved. The germline gives CDR1 KGHSH, CDR2 LQKENI. Deletions cut 1 base from V and 0 bases from J, with 6 bases between. The CDR3 loop spans 14 amino acids. CDR3 sequence: CASSPQGANYGYTF. The CDR3 nucleotides are TGTGCCAGCTCACCACAGGGAGCTAACTATGGCTACACCTTC.

In the case of this clone: The same CDR3 arises from other DNA sequences in this sample as well. The gene calls are TRBV5-1 and TRBJ2-3; D gene unclear. Germline assignment: CDR1 SGHRS and CDR2 YFSETQ. The CDR3 has 14 amino acids. Trimming took off 0 bases at V and 2 bases at J, with 7 bases between the two ends. The CDR3 is CASSLVGHTDTQYF. CDR3 bases: TGCGCCAGCAGCTTGGTGGGCCACACAGATACGCAGTATTTT. Using reference TRBV5-1 and TRBJ2-3 for the parts outside the CDR3, the full variable domain is KAGVTQTPRYLIKTRGQQVTLSCSPISGHRSVSWYQQTPGQGLQFLFEYFSETQRNKGNFPGRFSGRQFSNSRSEMNVSTLELGDSALYLCASSLVGHTDTQYFGPGTRLTVL.

This chain uses TRBV3-1 (or the pseudogene TRBV3-2) with TRBJ1-1; TRBD1 agrees at 8 bases. The CDR3 sequence is 15 residues long. Trimming cost V 1 base and J 7 bases; bases outside gene matches: 8. The germline CDR1 and CDR2 sequences are LGHDT and YNNKEL (reference sequence). The CDR3 bases are TGTGCCAGCAGCCAAGGCTGGACAGGGCCCCGTGAAGCTTTCTTT. It encodes CASSQGWTGPREAFF.

This clone has only one observation. This chain connects TRBV5-1 to TRBJ1-1; D ambiguous. The length of the CDR3 is 14 residues. Germline V CDR1 and CDR2: SGHRS, YFSETQ. V dropped 4 bases and J dropped 0 bases, with 10 bases sitting between them. CDR3 sequence: CASSRENLNTEAFF. The CDR3 DNA sequence: TGCGCCAGCAGCCGCGAAAACTTGAACACTGAAGCTTTCTTT.

The chain uses TRBV28 and TRBJ1-6, with 9 positions matching TRBD1. Germline CDR1 MDHEN, CDR2 SYDVKM. There are 14 residues in the CDR3. With V trimmed by 6 bases and J by 9 bases, 6 bases remained unmatched. The CDR3 is CASSYRGRRSPLHF. CDR3 DNA: TGTGCCAGCAGCTACAGGGGGCGGCGTTCACCCCTCCACTTT.

V gene TRBV9 combines with J gene TRBJ2-1, with 10 bases fitting TRBD2. J was trimmed by 9 bases and V by 4 bases; bases with no gene match: 10. The CDR3 runs 15 residues. The germline gives CDR1 SGDLS, CDR2 YYNGEE. CDR3 in amino acids: CASSPSGGEVREQFF. The CDR3 DNA reads TGTGCCAGCAGCCCCAGCGGGGGGGAAGTCCGTGAGCAGTTCTTC.

The chain links TRBV7-8 to TRBJ2-7, with TRBD1 matching over 10 bases. The CDR3 consists of 16 residues. J was trimmed by 6 bases and V by 3 bases; bases with no gene match: 11. Germline CDR1 and CDR2: SGHVS and FQNEAQ. CDR3 loop: CASSFFRDRGGGEQYF. CDR3 DNA sequence: TGTGCCAGCAGCTTCTTCCGGGACAGGGGAGGGGGCGAGCAGTACTTC.

The chain couples TRBV2 to TRBJ1-2; TRBD1 might be the D (6 bases). This CDR3 has 13 residues. The germline V gene has CDR1 SNHLY and CDR2 FYNNEI. Trimming removed 7 bases from V and 5 bases from J, with 14 bases in between. The CDR3 DNA sequence: TGTGCCAGCATGACGATAACAGGGTATGGCTACACCTTC. The encoded protein is CASMTITGYGYTF.

The CDR3 DNA sequence: TGTGCCAGCAGCCAAGCGCTACAGGGCGGGGGCTACACCTTC. This encodes CASSQALQGGGYTF. V and J are TRBV2 and TRBJ1-2; D may be TRBD1 (6 bases). V lost 6 bases and J lost 8, with 19 bases in between. CDR1 and CDR2 (germline): SNHLY, FYNNEI. The CDR3 runs 14 residues.

The rearrangement uses TRBV7-8 and TRBJ1-1; perhaps TRBD1 as D (5 bases). CDR3 length: 14 residues. V was pared by 4 bases and J by 3 bases, with 12 bases between. Per germline, CDR1 SGHVS and CDR2 FQNEAQ. CDR3 bases: TGTGCCAGCAGCTATAGGGACTATGACACTGAAGCTTTCTTT. Its translation is CASSYRDYDTEAFF.

This rearrangement joins TRBV11-2 to TRBJ1-3; D is unresolved. Germline V gene data show CDR1 as SGHAT and CDR2 as FQNNGV. V was shortened by 0 bases and J by 2 bases, with 8 bases between the two germline ends. CDR3 length equals 15 residues. CDR3 region: CASSLETTAGNTIYF. The DNA of the CDR3 is TGTGCCAGCAGCTTAGAAACCACAGCTGGAAACACCATATATTTT.

The genes are TRBV5-4 and TRBJ1-1, with 8 bases identical to TRBD1. Germline-derived CDR1 and CDR2 are SGHNT and YYREEE (reference sequence). CDR3 length: 14 amino acids. Trimming cost V 4 bases and J 4 bases; bases outside gene matches: 6. The CDR3 region has the DNA TGTGCCAGCAGCACAGAGACAGGGGTCACTGAAGCTTTCTTT. This gives the protein CASSTETGVTEAFF.

Only a few counts were recorded for this clone. This chain joins TRBV24-1 and TRBJ2-3; perhaps TRBD2 as D (5 bases). The ends were cut back, 7 bases at V and 5 bases at J, with 15 bases in the middle. Germline V lookup: CDR1 KGHDR, CDR2 SFDVKD. There are 14 residues in the CDR3. The CDR3 sequence: CATSQIGEIDTQYF. CDR3 DNA sequence: TGTGCCACCAGCCAGATTGGGGAGATAGATACGCAGTATTTT.

This sequence joins TRBV2 and TRBJ1-2; D gene ambiguous. CDR1 and CDR2 from the germline V gene are SNHLY and FYNNEI. Trimming shortened V by 2 bases and J by 0 bases, and 10 bases separated the two germline ends. The CDR3 is made up of 15 amino acids. CDR3 bases: TGTGCCAGCAGTGAATGGGCCGCTGCTAACTATGGCTACACCTTC. Translation: CASSEWAAANYGYTF.

The chain joins TRBV5-1 to TRBJ1-1; D is possibly TRBD1 (5 bases). The germline V gene has CDR1 SGHRS and CDR2 YFSETQ. Trimming removed 0 bases from V and 0 bases from J, with 9 bases in between. The length of the CDR3 is 15 residues. The CDR3 spells CASSLAPGMNTEAFF. The DNA of the CDR3 is TGCGCCAGCAGCTTGGCCCCAGGGATGAACACTGAAGCTTTCTTT.

This clone has just one count. V gene TRBV5-6 combines with J gene TRBJ2-3; weak D call: TRBD1 (5 bases). Trimming removed 1 base at V and 5 bases at J, with 14 bases between. Germline lookup yields CDR1 SGHDT and CDR2 YYEEEE. The length of the CDR3 is 15 residues. CDR3 region: CASSLLGVVQDTQYF. DNA for the CDR3: TGTGCCAGCAGCTTGCTAGGGGTCGTCCAAGATACGCAGTATTTT.